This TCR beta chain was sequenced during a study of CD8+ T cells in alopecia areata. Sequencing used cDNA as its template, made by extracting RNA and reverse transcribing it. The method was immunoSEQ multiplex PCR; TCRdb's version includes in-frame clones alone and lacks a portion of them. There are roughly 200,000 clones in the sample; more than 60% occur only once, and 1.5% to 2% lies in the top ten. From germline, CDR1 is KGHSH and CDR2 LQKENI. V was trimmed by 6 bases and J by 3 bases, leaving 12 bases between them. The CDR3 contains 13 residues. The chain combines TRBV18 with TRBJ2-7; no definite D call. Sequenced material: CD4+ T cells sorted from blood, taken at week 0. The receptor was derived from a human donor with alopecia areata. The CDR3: CASSPPDRYEQYF. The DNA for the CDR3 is TGTGCCAGCTCCCCTCCCGATCGCTACGAGCAGTACTTC.